These 5 T cell receptor beta chains originate from one sample sequenced in a study of OX40 agonist ivuxolimab in advanced cancers. Libraries were prepared by immunoSEQ multiplex PCR; TCRdb keeps only in-frame clonotypes and omits some of them. The sample includes about 37,000 clones, around four fifths seen only once; the top ten take about 35%. This specimen consisted of CD4+ or CD8+ T cells sorted from blood, obtained in a trial of the OX40 agonist ivuxolimab. The receptors originated from an adult with an advanced solid tumor such as melanoma, head and neck, liver or kidney cancer.

This clone has a handful of counts. The CDR3 loop reads CASSLGGTSYNEQFF. Here the CDR3 DNA reads TGCGCCAGCAGCTTGGGCGGAACCTCCTACAATGAGCAGTTCTTC. This chain connects TRBV5-1 to TRBJ2-1; D gene unclear. Looked up from germline, CDR1 is SGHRS and CDR2 is YFSETQ. V gave up 0 bases and J gave up 0 bases, with 7 bases separating them. This CDR3 has 15 residues.

V usage is TRBV6-5 and J usage is TRBJ2-4; D uncertain. The germline gives CDR1 MNHEY, CDR2 SVGAGI. V dropped 5 bases and J dropped 2 bases, with 13 bases sitting between them. This CDR3 is 15 amino acids long. The CDR3 here is CASSPPRGTKNIQYF. The CDR3, as DNA: TGTGCCAGCAGTCCCCCGCGTGGAACCAAAAACATTCAGTACTTC.

This chain joins TRBV4-1 and TRBJ1-3, with D possibly being TRBD1 (5 bases). V shed 2 bases and J shed 4 bases, with 9 bases lying between them. Germline V gives CDR1 MGHRA, CDR2 YSYEKL. The CDR3 has 14 residues. The CDR3 DNA follows: TGCGCCAGCAGCCAAACCAGGGACGGAAACACCATATATTTT. Protein sequence: CASSQTRDGNTIYF.

This clone turned up a few times. This chain connects TRBV30 to TRBJ1-1; possible D gene TRBD1, 5 bases. Germline V gene sequence: CDR1 GTSNPN, CDR2 SVGIG (reference sequence). The germline V and J ends were trimmed by 3 bases and 6 bases, with 14 bases remaining between them. The CDR3 is 13 residues long. As DNA, the CDR3 is TGTGCCTGGAGGGGGGACGGTATCGCTGAAGCTTTCTTT. It encodes CAWRGDGIAEAFF.

Concerning this clone: Relative to the germline gene, one junction end is altered; a read error may explain this. The chain links TRBV19 to TRBJ2-5; TRBD1 matches at 7 bases. Germline assignment: CDR1 LNHDA and CDR2 SQIVND (reference sequence). The CDR3 consists of 12 residues. The CDR3 nucleotides are TGTGCCAGTAGTGCCCCGACAGGGCAAGGTCACTTC. It encodes CASSAPTGQGHF.